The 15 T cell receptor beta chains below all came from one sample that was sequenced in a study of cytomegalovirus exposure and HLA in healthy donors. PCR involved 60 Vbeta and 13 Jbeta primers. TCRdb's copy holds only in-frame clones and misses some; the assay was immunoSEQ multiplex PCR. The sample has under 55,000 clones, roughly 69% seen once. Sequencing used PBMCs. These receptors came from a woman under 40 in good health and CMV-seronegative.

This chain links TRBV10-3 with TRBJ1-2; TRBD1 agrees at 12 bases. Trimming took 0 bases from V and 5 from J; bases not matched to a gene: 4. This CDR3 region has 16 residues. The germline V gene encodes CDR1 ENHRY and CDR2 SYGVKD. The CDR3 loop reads CAISESGQGALYGYTF. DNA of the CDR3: TGTGCCATCAGTGAGTCGGGACAGGGGGCTCTTTATGGCTACACCTTC.

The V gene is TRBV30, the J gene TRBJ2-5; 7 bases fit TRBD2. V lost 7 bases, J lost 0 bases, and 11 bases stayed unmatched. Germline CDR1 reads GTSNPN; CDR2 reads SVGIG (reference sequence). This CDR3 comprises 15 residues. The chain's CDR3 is CALYRNSGYQETQYF. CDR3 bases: TGTGCCTTATATCGGAATAGCGGGTACCAAGAGACCCAGTACTTC.

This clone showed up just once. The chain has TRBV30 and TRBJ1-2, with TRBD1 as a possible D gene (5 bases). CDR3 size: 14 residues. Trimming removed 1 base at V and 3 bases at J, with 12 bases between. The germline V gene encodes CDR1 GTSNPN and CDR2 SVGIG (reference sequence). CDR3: CAWSGDLGDYGYTF. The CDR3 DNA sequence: TGTGCCTGGAGTGGGGATCTAGGGGACTATGGCTACACCTTC.

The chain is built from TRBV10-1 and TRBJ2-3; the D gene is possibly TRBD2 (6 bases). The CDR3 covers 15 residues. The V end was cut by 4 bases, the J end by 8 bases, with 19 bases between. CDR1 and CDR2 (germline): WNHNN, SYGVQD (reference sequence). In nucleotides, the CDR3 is TGCGCCAGCAGTGTGGGATCGACTAGTTGGGTTACGCAGTATTTT. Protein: CASSVGSTSWVTQYF.

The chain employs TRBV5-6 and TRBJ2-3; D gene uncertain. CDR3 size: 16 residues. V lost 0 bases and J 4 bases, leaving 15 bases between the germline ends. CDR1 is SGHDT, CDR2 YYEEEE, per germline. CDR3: CASSLAAFRSADTQYF. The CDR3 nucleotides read TGTGCCAGCAGCTTGGCCGCTTTCCGCTCGGCAGATACGCAGTATTTT.

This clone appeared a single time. The CDR3 loop is CATRESDRSTDTQYF. The CDR3 bases are TGTGCCACCAGGGAGAGTGACAGGAGCACAGATACGCAGTATTTT. V and J are TRBV10-3 and TRBJ2-3, with D possibly TRBD1 on 6 matching bases. Between the trimmed V and J ends, which lost 10 bases and 0 bases, there was a span of 17 bases. Per the germline V gene, CDR1 is ENHRY and CDR2 is SYGVKD. CDR3 length equals 15 residues.

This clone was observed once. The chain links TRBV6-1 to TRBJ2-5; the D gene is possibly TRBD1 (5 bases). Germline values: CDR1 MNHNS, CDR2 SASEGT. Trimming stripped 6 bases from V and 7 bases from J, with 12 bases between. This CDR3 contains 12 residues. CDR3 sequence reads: CASSRLRGTQYF. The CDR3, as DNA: TGTGCCAGCAGCAGGTTAAGGGGGACCCAGTACTTC.

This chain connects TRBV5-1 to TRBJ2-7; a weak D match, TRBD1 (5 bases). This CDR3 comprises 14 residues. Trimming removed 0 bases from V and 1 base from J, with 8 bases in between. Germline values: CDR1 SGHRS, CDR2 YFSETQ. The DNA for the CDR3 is TGCGCCAGCAGCTTGGAGACAGCATCCTACGAGCAGTACTTC. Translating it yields CASSLETASYEQYF.

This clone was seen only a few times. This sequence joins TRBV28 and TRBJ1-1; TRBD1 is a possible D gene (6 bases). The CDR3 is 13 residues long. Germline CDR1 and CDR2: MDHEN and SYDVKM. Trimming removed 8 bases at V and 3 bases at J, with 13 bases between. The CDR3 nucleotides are TGTGCCAGCCGAGGACAGCTAGACACTGAAGCTTTCTTT. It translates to CASRGQLDTEAFF.

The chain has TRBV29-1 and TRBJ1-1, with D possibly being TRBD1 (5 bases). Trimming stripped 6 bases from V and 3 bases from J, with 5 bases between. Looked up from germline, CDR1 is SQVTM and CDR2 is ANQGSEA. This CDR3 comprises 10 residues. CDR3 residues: CSVRDTEAFF. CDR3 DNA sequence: TGCAGCGTCAGGGACACTGAAGCTTTCTTT.

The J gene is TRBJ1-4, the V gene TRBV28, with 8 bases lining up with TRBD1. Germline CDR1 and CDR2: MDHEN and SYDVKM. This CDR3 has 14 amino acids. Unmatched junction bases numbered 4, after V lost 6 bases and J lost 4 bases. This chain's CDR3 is CASRTTGVNEKLFF. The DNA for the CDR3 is TGTGCCAGCAGAACGACAGGGGTTAATGAAAAACTGTTTTTT.

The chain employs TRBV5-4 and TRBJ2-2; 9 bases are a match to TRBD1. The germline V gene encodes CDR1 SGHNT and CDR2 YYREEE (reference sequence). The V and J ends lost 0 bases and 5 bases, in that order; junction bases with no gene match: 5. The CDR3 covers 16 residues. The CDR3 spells CASSLGGQGLTGELFF. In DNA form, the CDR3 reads TGTGCCAGCAGCTTGGGGGGACAGGGTTTAACCGGGGAGCTGTTTTTT.

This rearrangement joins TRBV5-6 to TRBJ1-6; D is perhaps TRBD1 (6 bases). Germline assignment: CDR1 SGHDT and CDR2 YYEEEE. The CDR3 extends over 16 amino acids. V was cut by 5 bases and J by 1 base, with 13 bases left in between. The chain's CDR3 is CASSSTGLSYNSPLHF. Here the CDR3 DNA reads TGTGCCAGCAGTTCGACAGGCCTTTCCTATAATTCACCCCTCCACTTT.

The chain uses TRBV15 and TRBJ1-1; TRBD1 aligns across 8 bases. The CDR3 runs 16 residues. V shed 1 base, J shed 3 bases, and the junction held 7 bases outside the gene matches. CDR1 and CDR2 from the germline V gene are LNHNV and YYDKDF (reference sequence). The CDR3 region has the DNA TGTGCCACCAGCAGAGTTTGGACAGGGAAGGACACTGAAGCTTTCTTT. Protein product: CATSRVWTGKDTEAFF.

The CDR3 reads CASSLVGGAIGEQYF. The DNA of the CDR3 is TGTGCCAGCAGCTTAGTAGGGGGCGCGATTGGCGAGCAGTACTTC. V and J are TRBV7-9 and TRBJ2-5, with 7 positions matching TRBD1. The DNA end is more similar to TRBJ2-7, so the J call may be wrong. The CDR3 sequence is 15 residues long. The germline CDR1 and CDR2 sequences are SEHNR and FQNEAQ (reference sequence).